This entry is about one T cell receptor (beta chain). The antigen is not known. One end of the junction varies from germline; a read error may be responsible. This entry is derived from a study of T-cell reconstitution after alpha-beta-depleted transplantation in children. Overall study results and limits: The authors attributed T-cell counts and diversity one year after transplant mostly to newly produced T cells. Elevated TCRbeta diversity at day 60 was traced, in some patients, to surviving recipient T cells and thymic progenitors. Where alpha-beta T cells came from about two months after transplant was reportedly several hundred expanded graft clones.

There are 12 residues in the CDR3. CDR1 and CDR2 (germline): SQVTM, ANQGSEA. Preparation of the TCRbeta library used unique molecular identifiers. MiXCR was run by TCRdb on the PCR reads, yielding one entry per CDR3 protein. Of over 120,000 distinct CDR3 sequences detected, about 9% appear once; the ten largest clones hold over 15%. Source: PBMCs, mostly from graft donor cells, taken 180 days after TCRalphabeta/CD19-depleted stem cell transplant. The rearrangement joins TRBV29-1 to TRBJ2-6; D possibly corresponds to TRBD1 (6 bases). This receptor was taken from a female patient between 2 and 15 years old who had a stem cell transplant for congenital amegakaryocytic thrombocytopenia, so the T cells may come from the graft donor. CDR3 amino acids: CSVDLGANGLTF. The CDR3 DNA reads TGCAGCGTTGATTTGGGGGCCAACGGCCTGACTTTC.